The entry below gives a single TCR beta chain sequence along with its context. The target antigen is unknown. This CDR3 has 10 amino acids. Deletions cut 4 bases from V and 9 bases from J, with 10 bases between. The germline V gene encodes CDR1 GTSNPN and CDR2 SVGIG (reference sequence). This sample is drawn from a study of T cell responses to AZD1222 COVID-19 vaccine. The study, taken as a whole, reports: Regions 160-218 and 743-854 held dominance among vaccine-associated CD4 TCRs, which spanned spike. Nearly half of spike-specific TCRs reportedly go after variant regions that carry no mutations. White British donors predominated, females outnumbered males, and clonal diversity was possibly underestimated. Seropositivity was recorded at baseline in only a handful of AZD1222 recipients.

The protocol was immunoSEQ multiplex PCR, while the TCRdb copy is restricted to in-frame clones and leaves out a portion. Here the sample spans about 110,000 clones, about 88% being singletons. The rearrangement uses TRBV30 and TRBJ2-7, with D perhaps matching TRBD1 or TRBD2 (6 bases each). The sequence was obtained from an adult in good health. This specimen consisted of peripheral blood, obtained on day 0 of AZD1222 vaccination. CDR3 protein: CAWKRGVQYF. CDR3 bases: TGTGCCTGGAAGAGGGGGGTGCAGTACTTC.